This TCR beta chain was recorded in a study of post-analysis software for immune sequencing data (dated by TCRdb to about 2015). Context from the whole study: Disease courses on record covered relapsing-remitting, secondary progressive and progressive-relapsing multiple sclerosis, though some patients had no subtype annotation. The patient repertoires were compared against 10 to 12 previously published healthy control repertoires obtained from donors aged about 6 to 25 years. A subset of samples was prepared in parallel using single-end sample barcoding, then pooled and co-amplified after Illumina adapter ligation. What the authors observed across the whole study: Significantly higher frequencies in patients than in controls were found for about five TRBV segments, including TRBV5-6, TRBV5-1 and TRBV20-1. Compared with controls, multiple sclerosis patients had significantly lower normalized Chao1 diversity, a finding suggesting substantial peripheral T-cell clonal expansion. When samples were clustered directly using the F measure, samples prepared in the same batch co-clustered strongly, which prompted a batch-effect correction. The control group was slightly older than the multiple sclerosis patient group.

This clonotype was counted between two and nine times. What this receptor recognizes is not known. Per-nucleotide qualities are absent, and no much larger clonotype sits a single base away. V loses 7 bases of germline sequence and J loses 8 bases, and the interval between the two ends is 17 bases. CDR3 length: 13 amino acids, cysteine to phenylalanine. This entry keeps only the CDR3 DNA: 39 bases, framed from base 1. Looking up the germline V gene yields CDR1 MDHEN and CDR2 SYDVKM. To demonstrate the VDJtools post-analysis software, TCR beta repertoires were profiled from the peripheral blood of more than ten young patients with multiple sclerosis. Multiple sclerosis patients were children and adolescents aged 6 to 15 years. Libraries were prepared through PCR. Sequencing instrument: Illumina HiSeq 2500. To reduce PCR and sequencing biases, unique molecular identifiers were built into the TCR beta cDNA libraries. About 500,000 cDNA molecules were obtained for every 1 to 10 million input T cells, so each molecule roughly corresponded to one T cell. The same protocol used for the earlier healthy control dataset was applied to prepare and sequence the patient libraries. Within a given batch, samples were prepared together, multiplexed and sequenced on the same HiSeq lane. The source study handled its data this way. Raw barcoded reads were processed with MIGEC, and single-read molecular identifier groups were discarded before consensus assembly and CDR3 extraction. VDJtools was used for post-analysis of the clonotype tables, with diversity normalized by down-sampling every dataset to the smallest sample size. To correct batch-related cross-sample contamination, repertoire overlap clustering matched CDR3 amino acid sequences but not nucleotide sequences. Clones were called with MiXCR by TCRdb after fastp trimmed the public reads at Q25, and only in-frame beta chains were retained. Rows with one shared CDR3 protein collapse into an entry with the most common genes and DNA. TCRdb, not the authors, supplied the V and J calls. The sample records about 820,000 distinct CDR3 sequences, approximately 57% of which are singletons. The ten largest clones take up 4.6% of the sample.

Input material: blood. This receptor was taken from a girl aged 5-17 years with multiple sclerosis. This chain joins TRBV28 to TRBJ1-2; a tentative D call is TRBD1 (5 bases match). The CDR3 amino acid sequence is: CASTWERGEGYTF. The sequenced DNA: TGTGCCAGCACCTGGGAGAGGGGTGAGGGCTACACCTTC.